The clone carrying this T cell receptor (beta chain) showed up many times. These data originate in a study of response to subunit inactivated influenza vaccine. TCRdb processed the RT-PCR reads anew with MiXCR; each CDR3 protein has one entry. The sample consists of about 650,000 distinct CDR3 sequences, around 14% of them appearing once. Trimming took 6 bases from V and 5 from J; bases not matched to a gene: 19. The CDR3 is 19 residues long. Looked up from germline, CDR1 is SGHAT and CDR2 is FQDESV (reference sequence). The sample consisted of PBMCs from blood, taken less than 13 days after vaccination. This sequence joins TRBV11-1 and TRBJ2-1, with 10 bases that match TRBD1. The sequence derives from a middle-aged man who received an inactivated influenza vaccine. CDR3 region: CASRQGQGFGAGVNNEQFF. CDR3 nucleotide sequence: TGTGCCAGCAGACAGGGACAGGGGTTCGGAGCGGGAGTTAACAATGAGCAGTTCTTC.